This T cell receptor beta chain was observed in a study of cytomegalovirus exposure and HLA in healthy donors (dated by TCRdb to about 2017). A note on the overall study: In an earlier analysis of some 550 of the donors, approximately 300 Gb of sequence data and just under 120 million unique TCR beta sequences from roughly 190 million T cells were reported. Roughly 300 gigabases of sequencing data and around 85 million unique TCR sequences made up an early release that covered around 640 HLA-typed donors. Of the 350 to 400 genotyped donors, 81% fell in the genetic ancestry cluster associated with self-reported Caucasian donors. The study aimed to test whether signatures of past pathogen exposure could be identified by cataloging public T cell receptors. The T cell repertoires of several hundred subjects were profiled by immunosequencing and related to cytomegalovirus serostatus. Along with the approximately 700-subject first cohort, a separate validation cohort of 120 different subjects was used. High-throughput TCR immunosequencing, statistical association of individual TCRs with disease status, and machine learning were combined to predict cytomegalovirus infection status. A later analysis re-analyzed previously published TCR beta repertoires from several hundred donors and added high-resolution HLA genotyping to study TCR occurrence patterns. The later analysis used no new phenotypic data to find candidate immune exposures, relying instead on TCR beta sequences and their occurrence across donors. In an earlier analysis of 500 to 650 of the donors, high-throughput TCR beta sequencing was used to judge whether each TCR beta V gene segment behaved as functional or pseudogenic. Alongside the repertoire data, information on donor age, sex, ethnicity and CMV serostatus was compiled. A later genetic analysis took genome-wide SNP genotypes for about three fifths of the 666 donors and used that subset as a discovery cohort. Every repertoire in the discovery cohort had been generated on one and the same sequencing platform. HLA typing covered class I and class II loci at four-digit resolution. Typing coverage varied by locus: roughly 620-640 donors for A, B, C, DRB1 and DQB1; roughly 500 for DQA1; about 570 for DPA1; some 470 for DPB1. Five DR-DQ haplotypes were handled as single units for association and clustering, since linkage in the cohort was strong. Among about 370 genotyped donors of the cohort, an average of around 220,000 unique TCR beta nucleotide sequences was sequenced per donor, of which roughly 18% were non-productive. Summary of the overall study and its limitations: According to a later analysis, parvovirus B19, influenza, CMV and Epstein-Barr virus appeared linked to several top co-occurrence clusters. The study gave a list of 150 to 200 TCR beta chains associated with cytomegalovirus. Some IMGT-functional V segments, including TRBV6-2 and TRBV6-3, could not be told apart with the 87-base-pair reads, so those segments were excluded. A later genetic analysis reported fewer N-insertions in productive TCRs among donors in an Asian-associated ancestry cluster than the roughly 640-donor mean. This cohort had only TCR beta chains sequenced, and the lack of alpha or paired-chain data limited which features could be detected. Some 15 rarely observed V segments, including chromosome 9 orphons, were excluded from the earlier analysis of approximately 500 of the donors because counts were too low. A further reported finding was that TCR beta sequences accurately predicted the HLA-A and HLA-B alleles for most subjects in the first cohort. Immune exposure information for the cohort was limited to CMV serostatus. V-gene and J-gene trimming of TCR beta chains was associated with a missense DCLRE1C variant in a later genetic analysis, and the association was replicated in an independent cohort. Broadly in line with IMGT annotations, most TCR beta V segments showed up in productive rearrangements about 87% or about 30% of the time in an earlier analysis of 587 of the donors. In a later analysis, TCR association rates were found to vary across HLA loci, with the most associated TCRs seen for DRB1 alleles and the fewest for HLA-C alleles. The authors suggested that the approach could potentially be generalized to other disease states and immunological phenotypes. Linkage disequilibrium might explain the correlated functional status among segregating V segments, but an unknown experimental factor could not be excluded. In a later analysis, most CMV-associated TCR beta chains were found to appear HLA-restricted, with HLA associations seemingly driven largely by CMV exposure. The presence/absence analyses assumed that sequencing depth was roughly uniform across donors, and that assumption may not be true. The classifier was reported to diagnose cytomegalovirus status with high specificity and sensitivity in both the original cohort and the validation cohort. Because some donors lacked HLA typing at each locus, the association tests relied only on the typed subset. At a false discovery rate of 0.05, a later analysis linked about 17,000 TCR beta sequences to specific HLA alleles. Most TCR sequences were observed very rarely across donors, whereas some public TCRs were present in many individuals. In a later analysis, HLA-associated TCR beta chains showed more clonal expansion and lower generation probabilities than non-associated chains that were equally common. A cluster of highly shared sequence variants was judged likely to be a technical artifact of the sequencing pipeline. Three of the identified cytomegalovirus-associated TCR beta chains were confirmed in vitro to be specific for cytomegalovirus antigens. Assigning TCR associations to individual alleles was difficult when HLA alleles, especially DR and DQ, strongly co-occurred.

CDR1 and CDR2 (MNHEY, SVGAGI) derive from the germline V gene. V is pruned by 3 bases and J by 1 base, leaving 6 bases of the junction without a gene match. The CDR3 numbers 15 residues from cysteine through phenylalanine. Only the CDR3 DNA stays, 45 bases, in frame from base 1. Library creation used the immunoSEQ multiplex PCR assay. The multiplex PCR relied on a mix of 60 forward primers for TCR Vbeta segments and 13 reverse primers for TCR Jbeta segments. A multiplex PCR assay on genomic DNA amplified the CDR3 region of rearranged TCR beta genes. The Illumina HiSeq System was used to sequence the amplified TCR beta libraries as 87-base-pair reads. In the source study's methods: Across the 500 to 850 repertoires, a later analysis counted approximately 75 million unique TCR beta chains, around 11 million of which were shared by at least two donors. To remove PCR and sequencing errors, raw reads were error-corrected and collapsed into unique sequences using a nearest-neighbor algorithm that merged closely related sequences. To assign V, D and J gene segments, CDR3 sequences were aligned to IMGT reference sequences. For a sequence to be retained, a match of at least six nucleotides to both a V gene segment and a J gene segment was required. A rearrangement counted as productive if the CDR3 had no stop codons and remained in frame with V and J, and every other rearrangement counted as non-productive. Following IMGT convention, CDR3 was defined as the stretch from the second conserved V-encoded cysteine up to the conserved J-encoded phenylalanine. The earlier analysis of 587 of the donors excluded sequences that lacked an unambiguous match to a single V gene segment. In an earlier analysis of 587 of the donors, V segments were called functional above 56.7% productive rearrangements and were called segregating when the between-donor standard deviation exceeded 5%. A statistical classification framework was built to diagnose cytomegalovirus status from the catalog of TCR beta chain sequences. In a later analysis, V and J genes were assigned by comparing TCR nucleotide sequences against IMGT/GENE-DB human TR gene sequences. Using the TCRdist pipeline, a later analysis assigned CDR3 sequences along with most-parsimonious VDJ recombination scenarios. A later analysis defined each TCR beta chain by its CDR3 amino acid sequence plus V-gene family, and excluded reads lacking a unique V-gene family. A later analysis removed 592 highly shared, low-generation-probability nucleotide sequences to deal with suspected cross-contamination and a sequencing artifact. In a later analysis, a clonal expansion index was calculated for each public chain from normalized within-repertoire ranks of inferred template counts. In a later analysis, generation probabilities were computed using a VDJ recombination model fitted to out-of-frame rearrangements, and the results were checked against IGoR. A later analysis scored TCR-TCR, TCR-HLA and TCR-CMV co-occurrence with hypergeometric tests, applying a repertoire-size bias correction to TCR pairs. To estimate false discovery rates, a later analysis permuted the HLA or CMV assignments 20 times. In a later analysis, co-occurring TCRs were grouped using DBSCAN, with TCRdist sequence similarity added in when clustering inside HLA-allele-positive subsets. Co-occurrence clustering excluded repertoires with fewer than 30,000 or more than 120,000 public chains, plus five with anomalous nucleotide sharing. What TCRdb holds here is the immuneACCESS table cut down to in-frame rearrangements. Part of the clones is not present; checked against another copy, under half of the missing clones reflect an unresolved V gene, and the others are unexplained. V, J and clone size were drawn from that table, and D and trimming were deduced from the DNA. In all, the sample holds tens of thousands of clones, and 78% of those were seen once. The ten largest clones take up less than 2% of the sample.

A note on this clone: This receptor's antigen is unknown. No qualities accompany the bases; no much larger clone lies one base away.

In total, 666 healthy bone marrow donors made up the cohort. At the time of sampling, all cohort members were nominally healthy, though unrecorded immune exposures were likely present. The donor tested CMV seronegative, placing the donor among the roughly 340 seronegative members of the cohort. Each donor provided a peripheral blood sample, and peripheral blood mononuclear cells were used for TCR beta sequencing. The Qiagen DNeasy Blood Extraction Kit was used to extract genomic DNA from the blood cell samples. The sample consisted of PBMCs. Recombination linked TRBV6-5 to TRBJ2-7, with 7 bases matching TRBD1. The sequence derives from a man in his forties in good health and CMV-seronegative. The CDR3 region reads CASSYSGGQSYEQYF. The base sequence is TGTGCCAGCAGTTATTCTGGGGGACAGTCCTACGAGCAGTACTTC.